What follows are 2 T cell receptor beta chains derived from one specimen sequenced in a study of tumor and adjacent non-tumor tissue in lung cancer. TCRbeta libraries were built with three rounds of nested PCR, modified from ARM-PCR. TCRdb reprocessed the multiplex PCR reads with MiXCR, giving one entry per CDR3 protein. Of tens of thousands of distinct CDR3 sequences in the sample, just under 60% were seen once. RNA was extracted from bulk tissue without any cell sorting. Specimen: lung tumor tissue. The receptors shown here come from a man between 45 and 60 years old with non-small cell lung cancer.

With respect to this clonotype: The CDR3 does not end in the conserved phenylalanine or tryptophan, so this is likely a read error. The CDR3, as DNA: TGCAGCGTTGATGACGGACTAGCGGGGGCGTGTGAGCAGTTCCTC. It specifies CSVDDGLAGACEQFL. The chain uses TRBV29-1 and TRBJ2-1, with 13 bases that match TRBD2. CDR3 length equals 15 residues. Germline V gives CDR1 SQVTM, CDR2 ANQGSEA. With V trimmed by 3 bases and J by 9 bases, 8 bases remained unmatched.

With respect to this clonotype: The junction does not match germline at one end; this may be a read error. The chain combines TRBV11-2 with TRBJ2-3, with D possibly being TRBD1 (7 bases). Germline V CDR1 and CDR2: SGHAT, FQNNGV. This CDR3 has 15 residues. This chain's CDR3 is CASSLTRGRTDRQYF. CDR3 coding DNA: TGTGCCAGCAGCCTAACCAGGGGGAGGACAGATAGGCAGTATTTT.